Presented here are 4 T cell receptor beta chains from one specimen sequenced in a study of blood T cell repertoires in COVID-19. Repertoires were generated with immunoSEQ multiplex PCR, while TCRdb's copy carries only in-frame clones and drops some. The sample consists of 100,000 to 150,000 clones, 85% to 90% of them appearing once. The sequenced material came from peripheral blood. The source of these receptors is a man between 65 and 79 years old with active COVID-19.

The rearrangement joins TRBV4-1 to TRBJ1-1, with D perhaps matching TRBD1 (5 bases). The CDR3 runs to 15 residues. The ends were cut back, 0 bases at V and 4 bases at J, with 12 bases in the middle. Germline V gives CDR1 MGHRA, CDR2 YSYEKL. In nucleotides, the CDR3 is TGCGCCAGCAGCCAAGATCACGGGGGATCCACTGAAGCTTTCTTT. It yields the protein CASSQDHGGSTEAFF.

The J gene is TRBJ2-6, the V gene TRBV7-3; perhaps TRBD1 as D (6 bases). The CDR3 has 16 residues. Germline CDR1 reads SGHTA; CDR2 reads FQGTGA. The germline V and J ends were trimmed by 5 bases and 0 bases, with 11 bases remaining between them. In nucleotides, the CDR3 is TGTGCCAGCAGCGCCCAGGGGAGCTCTGGGGCCAACGTCCTGACTTTC. Protein product: CASSAQGSSGANVLTF.

V gene TRBV5-4 combines with J gene TRBJ2-7; no definite D call. Germline V CDR1 and CDR2: SGHNT, YYREEE (reference sequence). The V end lost 0 bases, the J end lost 6 bases, and 4 bases lay between the germline ends. CDR3 size: 11 residues. The CDR3 DNA is TGTGCCAGCAGCTTGGGTCTCGAGCAGTACTTC. Translated: CASSLGLEQYF.

In DNA form, the CDR3 reads TGTGCCAGCAGCCCCGGGACAGGGGAGGGCAATGAGCAGTTCTTC. Translating gives CASSPGTGEGNEQFF. The J gene is TRBJ2-1, the V gene TRBV11-3, with 10 positions matching TRBD1. Germline lookup yields CDR1 SGHNT and CDR2 YENEEA. The CDR3 totals 15 residues. Germline trimming cut 5 bases from V and 6 bases from J; bases unmatched to any gene: 7.